Presented here are 15 T cell receptor beta chains from one specimen sequenced in a study of blood T cell repertoires in COVID-19. The assay was immunoSEQ multiplex PCR, and TCRdb's table has in-frame clones only and misses some. The data contain over 60,000 clones, about 81% of them seen just once; the ten biggest clones take up around a tenth. Material: peripheral blood. The receptors here all came from a human donor in a cohort sampled during active COVID-19.

J is TRBJ1-2 and V is TRBV28; D remains unclear. The V end was cut by 1 base, the J end by 4 bases, with 4 bases between. Germline V gene lookup returns CDR1 MDHEN and CDR2 SYDVKM. CDR3 length: 12 amino acids. The CDR3 sequence: CASSLSVYGYTF. CDR3 sequence (DNA): TGTGCCAGCAGTTTATCGGTCTATGGCTACACCTTC.

There are a few counts of this clone. This chain joins TRBV6-6 and TRBJ1-2, with 10 bases that match TRBD1. This CDR3 comprises 14 residues. From germline, CDR1 is MNHNY and CDR2 SVGAGI (reference sequence). The V segment lost 2 bases and the J segment 6 bases; nucleotides outside the gene matches: 3. CDR3 loop: CASSYGTGEDGYTF. The CDR3 DNA is TGTGCCAGCAGTTACGGGACAGGGGAGGATGGCTACACCTTC.

In this sample, this clone turned up a few times. V gene TRBV28 combines with J gene TRBJ1-1; 9 bases fit TRBD1. CDR1 and CDR2 (germline): MDHEN, SYDVKM. The CDR3 is 13 residues long. After removal of 5 bases from V and 11 bases from J, the junction contained 9 bases not matched to a gene. The CDR3, as DNA: TGTGCCAGCAGTCTCCAGACAGGGGGGAATGCTTTCTTT. It yields the protein CASSLQTGGNAFF.

The chain uses TRBV7-9 and TRBJ2-7; 8 bases align to TRBD1. This CDR3 comprises 16 residues. The junction had 9 bases not matched to a gene; V was cut back by 5 bases and J by 0 bases. Germline CDR1 is SEHNR and CDR2 is FQNEAQ (reference sequence). CDR3 amino acids: CASSLGRGLNSYEQYF. CDR3 in DNA: TGTGCCAGCAGCCTGGGCAGGGGGCTAAACTCCTACGAGCAGTACTTC.

This chain links TRBV28 with TRBJ2-3; the D gene is possibly TRBD1 (5 bases). CDR1 and CDR2 from the germline V gene are MDHEN and SYDVKM. The CDR3 loop spans 13 amino acids. Deletions cut 6 bases from V and 4 bases from J, with 11 bases between. CDR3 bases: TGTGCCAGCAGCCGGAAAGGGGCAGATACGCAGTATTTT. It specifies CASSRKGADTQYF. Drawing the rest from reference TRBV28 and TRBJ2-3, the complete variable domain is DVKVTQSSRYLVKRTGEKVFLECVQDMDHENMFWYRQDPGLGLRLIYFSYDVKMKEKGDIPEGYSVSREKKERFSLILESASTNQTSMYLCASSRKGADTQYFGPGTRLTVL.

V gene TRBV18 combines with J gene TRBJ2-1; TRBD1 matches 11 bases. Per the germline V gene, CDR1 is KGHSH and CDR2 is LQKENI. The CDR3 length is 13 residues. V was pared by 4 bases and J by 8 bases, with 1 base of the junction left unmatched. The CDR3 nucleotides are TGTGCCAGCTCACGGGACAGGGGGGATGAGCAGTTCTTC. This gives the protein CASSRDRGDEQFF.

The J gene is TRBJ1-2, the V gene TRBV2; TRBD1 matches 10 bases. V gave up 4 bases and J gave up 10 bases; unmatched junction bases: 3. CDR3 length equals 12 residues. Germline lookup yields CDR1 SNHLY and CDR2 FYNNEI. CDR3 DNA: TGTGCCAGCAGTGGGGACAGGGGCCCCTACACCTTC. Translated: CASSGDRGPYTF.

The genes are TRBV19 and TRBJ1-6; possible D gene TRBD1, 6 bases. V lost 6 bases, J lost 7 bases, and 13 bases lay in between. CDR3 length equals 14 residues. CDR1 LNHDA and CDR2 SQIVND come from the germline V gene (reference sequence). The CDR3 spells CASSPQGNNSPLHF. The DNA for the CDR3 is TGTGCCAGTAGCCCGCAGGGGAACAATTCACCCCTCCACTTT.

The CDR3 spells CATSRTSSTDTQYF. DNA of the CDR3: TGTGCCACCTCCCGGACTAGCAGCACAGATACGCAGTATTTT. V and J are TRBV25-1 and TRBJ2-3, with 8 bases fitting TRBD2. CDR1 and CDR2 from the germline V gene are MGHDK and SYGVNS. V shed 10 bases and J 0 bases; nucleotides not matched to a gene: 6. This CDR3 contains 14 residues. The entire variable domain, with the rest obtained from reference TRBV25-1 and TRBJ2-3, is as follows: EADIYQTPRYLVIGTGKKITLECSQTMGHDKMYWYQQDPGMELHLIHYSYGVNSTEKGDLSSESTVSRIRTEHFPLTLESARPSHTSQYLCATSRTSSTDTQYFGPGTRLTVL.

On this clone: One end of the junction does not line up with germline, which may come from a read error. The V call is TRBV27, the J call TRBJ2-1; D is ambiguous. The length of the CDR3 is 14 residues. Germline CDR1 MNHEY, CDR2 SMNVEV (reference sequence). CDR3 in amino acids: CASCLAPHYDEQFF. CDR3 in DNA: TGTGCCAGCTGCCTCGCACCGCACTACGATGAGCAGTTCTTC.

CDR3 nucleotides: TGTGCCAGCAGTTATCCTCGGGACAGGTCCACCGGGGAGCTGTTTTTT. This codes for CASSYPRDRSTGELFF. V is TRBV28 and J is TRBJ2-2, with 8 bases matching TRBD1. Germline V gene sequence: CDR1 MDHEN, CDR2 SYDVKM. V trimming: 4 bases; J trimming: 4 bases; junction bases outside the gene matches: 8. CDR3 length: 16 residues.

This sequence joins TRBV25-1 and TRBJ2-1; D perhaps matches TRBD1 (6 bases). V shed 10 bases and J shed 0 bases, with 7 bases lying between them. Germline lookup yields CDR1 MGHDK and CDR2 SYGVNS. CDR3 length: 12 amino acids. As DNA, the CDR3 is TGTGCCACGGACAGCTCCTACAATGAGCAGTTCTTC. The encoded protein is CATDSSYNEQFF. Filled out from reference TRBV25-1 and TRBJ2-1, the complete variable domain reads EADIYQTPRYLVIGTGKKITLECSQTMGHDKMYWYQQDPGMELHLIHYSYGVNSTEKGDLSSESTVSRIRTEHFPLTLESARPSHTSQYLCATDSSYNEQFFGPGTRLTVL.

This clone turned up a few times. The rearrangement joins TRBV19 to TRBJ1-4; D possibly corresponds to TRBD1 (5 bases). The ends were cut back, 7 bases at V and 0 bases at J, with 12 bases in the middle. Per germline, CDR1 LNHDA and CDR2 SQIVND (reference sequence). The CDR3 totals 15 residues. The CDR3 protein is CASTRGTATNEKLFF. CDR3 in DNA: TGTGCCAGTACCCGGGGGACTGCAACTAATGAAAAACTGTTTTTT.

The V gene is TRBV3-1 (or the pseudogene TRBV3-2), the J gene TRBJ1-6; maybe TRBD1 (6 bases). The V and J ends lost 4 bases and 6 bases respectively, with 10 bases between them. This CDR3 contains 14 residues. The germline CDR1 and CDR2 sequences are LGHDT and YNNKEL (reference sequence). The CDR3 DNA reads TGTGCCAGCAGCCTACGACAGGCTAATTCACCCCTCCACTTT. As protein: CASSLRQANSPLHF.

The chain employs TRBV28 and TRBJ2-7; the match to TRBD2 covers 11 bases. The V segment lost 6 bases and the J segment 3 bases; nucleotides outside the gene matches: 10. Looked up from germline, CDR1 is MDHEN and CDR2 is SYDVKM. The CDR3 has 16 amino acids. CDR3 sequence reads: CASSPVAGGPLYEQYF. The DNA for the CDR3 is TGTGCCAGCAGCCCTGTAGCGGGAGGGCCTCTCTACGAGCAGTACTTC.